This T cell receptor (beta chain) was recovered during a study of blood T cell repertoires in COVID-19 (TCRdb year 2020). Concerning the study at large: The collaborator samples originated in the United States, Italy and Spain and spanned the acute and convalescent phases of COVID-19. Deeply sampled blood TCRbeta repertoires from subjects exposed to, actively infected with, or recovered from COVID-19 were included in the dataset. The prospective study material was composed of cDNA or gDNA derived from T cells, B-cell-depleted T cells, or PBMCs. A freely available public database, intended as a resource for researchers studying the immune response to SARS-CoV-2, is where the repertoires were released. Sample metadata almost always included a de-identified subject ID, COVID-19 status, age in years and sex. The samples were drawn from two sources: the first 160 participants of the ongoing ImmuneRACE study, and fewer than 1,500 subjects contributed by 6 global collaborators. Where HLA class I and class II types were available, the types were taken from metadata supplied by the sample provider, not from assay-based typing.

Deletion took 4 bases off V and 4 bases off J, with a span of 9 bases between the germline ends. From the cysteine up to the phenylalanine, the CDR3 has a length of 13 residues. Of the read, only the CDR3 DNA is kept; its 39 bases are in frame from base 1. The paper as a whole reports these results and caveats: The quantity of clinical and demographic metadata differed by source and by participant and was supplied without curation.

This clone was seen just once. This clone's antigen is unknown. Base qualities are missing; no much larger clone stands one base away. TCRbeta CDR3 regions were amplified from genomic DNA using the immunoSEQ Assay, a bias-controlled multiplex PCR. In the paper's pipeline: The number of nucleated cells in each sample was estimated by amplification of reference gene primers within the assay. To quantify the absolute abundance of each unique TCRbeta CDR3 rearrangement, sequence reads were collapsed and filtered. For each sample, productive Simpson clonality was calculated as the square root of Simpson's diversity index across productive rearrangements. Held by TCRdb, this immuneACCESS table contains in-frame sequences only and omits some clones. Under half of the omission traces to an unresolved V gene where checked; the cause of the rest is unknown. That table gives V, J and clone size, and the DNA gave D and trimming. The table for this sample lists 140,000 to 150,000 clones; 75% to 90% of them were counted only once. The ten largest clones represent more than 3.5% of the sample.

Participants in the prospective study were enrolled through a virtual design, were aged roughly 18 to 100 years, and lived in roughly 24 United States geographic areas. In the prospective study, cohorts were assigned on the basis of participant-reported clinical history obtained from a screening survey and a study questionnaire. ImmuneRACE Cohort 3 recovered participants were defined by two consecutive negative NP/OP PCR tests, healthcare professional clearance, or symptom resolution. In the prospective study, mobile phlebotomists collected whole blood, serum and a nasopharyngeal or oropharyngeal swab from each participant. Additional blood draws and questionnaires over an approximately two-month period could optionally be provided by prospective study participants. Before DNA extraction, prospective study blood samples were shipped either frozen or at room temperature.

The chain is assembled from TRBV12-3 or TRBV12-4 and TRBJ2-3; the D region possibly corresponds to TRBD2 (5 bases align). The TCR originated in a man over 45 who had recovered from COVID-19. Sequencing was performed on PBMCs or T cells enriched from blood (not recorded which). The encoded CDR3 is CASSWLGADTQYF. Read as DNA, the sequence is TGTGCCAGCAGTTGGTTGGGAGCAGATACGCAGTATTTT.